The T cell receptor beta chain described here comes from a study of cytomegalovirus exposure and HLA in healthy donors. The PCR was carried out with 60 Vbeta primers and 13 Jbeta primers. Sequencing used immunoSEQ multiplex PCR; TCRdb keeps in-frame clones, though not all of them. The sample yields under 250,000 clones, around three quarters seen once. The CDR3 is 13 amino acids. Germline CDR1 and CDR2: MGHRA and YSYEKL. Trimming took 1 base from V and 7 from J; bases not matched to a gene: 1. Study outcomes and limitations: In a later analysis, common viral pathogens appeared linked to several of the most significant clusters. Most subjects' HLA-A and HLA-B alleles were reportedly predicted from TCR beta sequences. Presence/absence analyses took donor sequencing depth as roughly uniform. As a later analysis revealed, most CMV-associated TCR beta chains appeared HLA-restricted.

With regard to this clone: What it binds is not known.

The sample was PBMCs. The receptor was isolated from a man in his thirties or forties in good health and CMV-seronegative. V gene TRBV4-1 combines with J gene TRBJ1-5; 7 bases match TRBD1. CDR3 bases: TGCGCCAGCAGCCAAGGCAGGGGGCAGCCCCAGCATTTT. It yields the protein CASSQGRGQPQHF.